This TCR beta chain comes out of a study of technical replicates of blood from a handful of donors. Clones were sequenced by immunoSEQ multiplex PCR, and TCRdb holds only the in-frame ones, with some missing. This table holds about 12,000 clones, approximately 95% found once. J gave up 4 bases and V 4 bases, and 8 bases lay outside the gene matches. This CDR3 spans 18 amino acids. CDR1 SGHRS and CDR2 YFSETQ come from the germline V gene. The chain carries TRBV5-1 and TRBJ2-2; TRBD2 aligns across 15 bases. The sequenced material came from PBMCs. This TCR derives from a human donor in good health. CDR3 DNA sequence: TGCGCCAGCAGCCCCGGACTAGCGGGAGGGCAAGGCACCGGGGAGCTGTTTTTT. Its protein product is CASSPGLAGGQGTGELFF.